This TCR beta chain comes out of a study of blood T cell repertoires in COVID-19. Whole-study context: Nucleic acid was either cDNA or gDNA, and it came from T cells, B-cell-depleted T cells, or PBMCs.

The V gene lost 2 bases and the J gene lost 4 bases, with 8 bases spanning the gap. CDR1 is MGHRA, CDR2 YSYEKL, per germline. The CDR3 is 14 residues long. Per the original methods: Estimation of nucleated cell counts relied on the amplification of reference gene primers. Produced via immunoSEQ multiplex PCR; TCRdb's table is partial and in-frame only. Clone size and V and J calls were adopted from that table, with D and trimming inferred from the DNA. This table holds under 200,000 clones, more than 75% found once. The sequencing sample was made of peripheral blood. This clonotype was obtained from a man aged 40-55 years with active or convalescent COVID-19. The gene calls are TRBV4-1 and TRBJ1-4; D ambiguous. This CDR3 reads CASSQLENNEKLFF. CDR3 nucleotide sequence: TGCGCCAGCAGCCAATTGGAGAATAATGAAAAACTGTTTTTT.